One sample yielded the 16 T cell receptor beta chains listed below, sequenced in a study of blood T cell repertoires in COVID-19. Assay used: immunoSEQ multiplex PCR; TCRdb lists only in-frame clones, some missing. The sample has 340,000 or so clones; around 86% are singletons. Sequencing used peripheral blood. All receptors derive from a man between 50 and 59 years old with active or convalescent COVID-19.

The chain is built from TRBV12-3 or TRBV12-4 and TRBJ2-7; weak D call: TRBD2 (6 bases). Trimming stripped 7 bases from V and 3 bases from J, with 13 bases between. The CDR3 consists of 13 residues. Here the CDR3 DNA reads TGTGCCAGCACCCCGGGGGTCTTCTACGAGCAGTACTTC. It translates to CASTPGVFYEQYF.

This chain connects TRBV4-1 to TRBJ1-5; 7 bases map to TRBD1. V lost 0 bases to trimming and J lost 3 bases; unmatched junction nucleotides: 8. Germline lookup yields CDR1 MGHRA and CDR2 YSYEKL. The CDR3 consists of 17 residues. The CDR3 is CASSQDQGQSFNQPQHF. The CDR3 region has the DNA TGCGCCAGCAGCCAAGACCAGGGACAGAGCTTCAATCAGCCCCAGCATTTT.

The table lists this clone with a count of one. The V and J genes are TRBV3-1 (or the pseudogene TRBV3-2) and TRBJ2-7; D is possibly TRBD2 (5 bases). V dropped 1 base and J dropped 3 bases, with 13 bases sitting between them. Germline-derived CDR1 and CDR2 are LGHDT and YNNKEL (reference sequence). The CDR3 extends over 15 amino acids. The CDR3 is CASSQGWETIYEQYF. The CDR3 nucleotides are TGTGCCAGCAGCCAAGGATGGGAGACAATCTACGAGCAGTACTTC.

The chain has TRBV5-1 and TRBJ2-7; D is possibly TRBD2 (5 bases). CDR3 length: 14 amino acids. The germline V gene encodes CDR1 SGHRS and CDR2 YFSETQ. V dropped 4 bases and J dropped 1 base, with 12 bases sitting between them. In DNA form, the CDR3 reads TGCGCCAGCAGCCCGGAGGCGAATTCCTACGAGCAGTACTTC. Its protein product is CASSPEANSYEQYF.

This clone occurred a few times. The V gene is TRBV27, the J gene TRBJ2-7; D may be TRBD2 (6 bases). Looked up from germline, CDR1 is MNHEY and CDR2 is SMNVEV (reference sequence). Trimming cost V 0 bases and J 3 bases, with 15 bases left between them. The length of the CDR3 is 16 residues. CDR3 region: CASSLSPPSVGYEQYF. The CDR3 DNA follows: TGTGCCAGCAGTTTATCCCCACCTAGCGTGGGCTACGAGCAGTACTTC.

The chain has TRBV6-5 and TRBJ2-2, with TRBD1 as a possible D gene (5 bases). Germline V CDR1 and CDR2: MNHEY, SVGAGI. The length of the CDR3 is 14 residues. Trimming cost V 7 bases and J 0 bases, with 9 bases left between them. The CDR3 loop is CASIDSANTGELFF. The CDR3 bases are TGTGCCAGCATCGACAGCGCGAACACCGGGGAGCTGTTTTTT.

The chain carries TRBV9 and TRBJ2-2, with TRBD2 as a possible D gene (5 bases). Germline V gives CDR1 SGDLS, CDR2 YYNGEE. V lost 3 bases and J 6 bases, leaving 9 bases between the germline ends. The CDR3 runs to 13 residues. The CDR3 loop reads CASSGLQPGELFF. The CDR3 nucleotides read TGTGCCAGCAGCGGACTACAGCCCGGGGAGCTGTTTTTT.

The chain combines TRBV5-1 with TRBJ2-7, with 9 nucleotides matching TRBD1. CDR1 is SGHRS, CDR2 YFSETQ, per germline. This CDR3 has 13 residues. With 6 bases clipped from V and 5 bases from J, the junction kept 6 bases outside the gene matches. The CDR3 region is CASTDTGGNEQYF. CDR3 nucleotides: TGCGCCAGCACCGACACAGGGGGCAACGAGCAGTACTTC.

This chain connects TRBV19 to TRBJ2-2, with TRBD1 matching over 8 bases. The germline V gene encodes CDR1 LNHDA and CDR2 SQIVND (reference sequence). The CDR3 totals 17 residues. Germline trimming cut 5 bases from V and 6 bases from J; bases unmatched to any gene: 14. The CDR3 nucleotides are TGTGCCAGTAGTGCGCAGGGGGCTGTCTTCTATTCCGGGGAGCTGTTTTTT. This gives the protein CASSAQGAVFYSGELFF.

The chain couples TRBV7-2 to TRBJ2-7; a weak D match, TRBD2 (7 bases). Germline-derived CDR1 and CDR2 are SGHTA and FQGNSA. Trimming took off 5 bases at V and 3 bases at J, with 14 bases between the two ends. CDR3 length equals 14 residues. This CDR3 is CASSGAGHNYEQYF. In DNA, the CDR3 is TGTGCCAGCAGCGGAGCGGGACACAACTACGAGCAGTACTTC.

This clone was seen just once. The DNA of the CDR3 is TGCGCCAGCAGCCAAGATTCGGGCAGGGGGCGATGGGGAACTAATGAAAAACTGTTTTTT. This encodes CASSQDSGRGRWGTNEKLFF. The V call is TRBV4-3, the J call TRBJ1-4; 8 bases align to TRBD1. The CDR3 extends over 20 amino acids. Germline V gene lookup returns CDR1 LGHNA and CDR2 YSLEER. Unmatched junction bases numbered 13, after V lost 0 bases and J lost 1 base.

The chain recombines TRBV5-4 with TRBJ2-2, with 11 bases lining up with TRBD1. The CDR3 has 16 amino acids. V lost 4 bases and J lost 4; bases outside the gene matches: 6. Looked up from germline, CDR1 is SGHNT and CDR2 is YYREEE (reference sequence). The CDR3: CASSRGQGEGTGELFF. CDR3 nucleotide sequence: TGTGCCAGCAGCAGGGGACAGGGGGAGGGCACCGGGGAGCTGTTTTTT.

V gene TRBV27 combines with J gene TRBJ1-1; possibly TRBD1 for D (5 bases). This CDR3 comprises 14 residues. The V end was cut by 3 bases, the J end by 3 bases, with 11 bases between. CDR1 and CDR2 (germline): MNHEY, SMNVEV (reference sequence). This CDR3 is CASSLAGWDTEAFF. CDR3 bases: TGTGCCAGCAGTTTGGCAGGGTGGGACACTGAAGCTTTCTTT.

This chain connects TRBV18 to TRBJ1-3; possibly TRBD1 for D (6 bases). The CDR3 runs to 15 residues. CDR1 is KGHSH, CDR2 LQKENI, per germline. V was pared by 1 base and J by 0 bases, with 7 bases between. CDR3 loop: CASSPRQDSGNTIYF. The CDR3 region has the DNA TGTGCCAGCTCACCACGACAGGACTCTGGAAACACCATATATTTT.

The rearrangement joins TRBV9 to TRBJ1-5; D gene uncertain. V shed 0 bases and J shed 6 bases, with 13 bases lying between them. The CDR3 is made up of 15 amino acids. Germline CDR1 reads SGDLS; CDR2 reads YYNGEE. CDR3 DNA sequence: TGTGCCAGCAGCGTAGCTGCGGAAGGAGTTCAGCCCCAGCATTTT. This gives the protein CASSVAAEGVQPQHF.

This clone is a singleton in its sample. The chain joins TRBV6-5 to TRBJ1-2; the match to TRBD1 covers 11 bases. The germline CDR1 and CDR2 sequences are MNHEY and SVGAGI. Trimming at V came to 8 bases and at J to 8 bases, leaving 4 bases not matched to a gene. This CDR3 is 12 amino acids long. CDR3 bases: TGTGCCAGCCGGGACAGGGGGATAGGCTACACCTTC. As protein: CASRDRGIGYTF.